Below, one T cell receptor (beta chain) is given with its context. Its cognate antigen is unknown. This entry comes from a study of regulatory and conventional T cells in RAG deficiency. Study-wide findings and caveats: Treg unique TCR beta sequences were 80 to 100-fold fewer in Omenn syndrome and CID/AS patients than controls. Omenn CD25-high CD127-low cells may be activated cells, not true Tregs. Omenn patients showed >80% Treg-Tconv overlap and shorter CDR3 lengths.

Some clones are missing from TCRdb's copy, which holds only in-frame ones; the method was immunoSEQ multiplex PCR. The top ten hold under 1.2% of the sample, which has approximately 12,000 clones, 90% to 95% seen once. Blood CD4+ CD25-low CD127-high conventional T cells supplied the genomic DNA template. Germline-derived CDR1 and CDR2 are SGHDT and YYEEEE. Trimming pared 6 bases from V and 2 bases from J, leaving 13 bases between. The CDR3 consists of 14 residues. This sample was shared with a second study, whose subject was regulatory T cells. That paper states: Amplification used 52 TRBV primers and 13 TRBJ primers.

V is TRBV5-6 and J is TRBJ2-3; D gene uncertain. The clonotype comes from a human donor in good health. Sequenced: CD4+ effector T cells sorted from blood. CDR3 residues: CASNKWAPTDTQYF. CDR3 bases: TGTGCCAGCAACAAGTGGGCTCCCACAGATACGCAGTATTTT. Complete variable domain (other parts from reference TRBV5-6 and TRBJ2-3): DAGVTQSPTHLIKTRGQQVTLRCSPKSGHDTVSWYQQALGQGPQFIFQYYEEEERQRGNFPDRFSGHQFPNYSSELNVNALLLGDSALYLCASNKWAPTDTQYFGPGTRLTVL.